The entry below gives a single T cell receptor (beta chain) sequence along with its context. Antigen: not known. Generated by immunoSEQ multiplex PCR, the TCRdb table keeps only in-frame clones and is missing some. The repertoire consists of some 100,000 clones, with 75% to 90% occurring once and the leading ten covering under 3%. The V end was cut by 5 bases, the J end by 0 bases, with 12 bases between. CDR1 is SGHTA, CDR2 FQGTGA, per germline. The CDR3 runs 15 residues. The data were obtained in a study of T cell responses to AZD1222 COVID-19 vaccine. Study findings and constraints: Researchers took repertoire samples only after the peak T cell response had come. There were vaccine-associated CD4 TCRs across spike, dominant at 160-218 and 743-854. At baseline, just six or seven AZD1222 recipients tested seropositive.

Second doses were pooled across both intervals (about 4 or about 12 weeks). The sequences come from peripheral blood, collected 28 days after the second AZD1222 dose. This receptor was taken from an adult who received the AZD1222 COVID-19 vaccine. V gene TRBV7-3 combines with J gene TRBJ2-3, with D possibly called TRBD1 or TRBD2 (5 bases each). The DNA for the CDR3 is TGTGCCAGCAGCCCCGGGACGTCTAGCACAGATACGCAGTATTTT. The encoded protein is CASSPGTSSTDTQYF.